This T cell receptor (beta chain) was sequenced in a study of a mutant IDH1 vaccine in newly diagnosed glioma. This clone was recorded a few times. The target antigen is unknown. CDR1 and CDR2 from the germline V gene are SNHLY and FYNNEI. Trimming left V 9 bases short and J 1 base short, with 15 bases between. The CDR3 contains 14 residues. The time point denotes: week 35, safety follow-up. Alongside topical imiquimod, each dose of vaccine comprised 300 ug of mutant IDH1 20-mer peptide. Some clones are missing from TCRdb's copy, which holds only in-frame ones; the method was immunoSEQ multiplex PCR. Of 50,000 to 70,000 clones in the sample, roughly 80% were seen once.

The rearrangement links TRBV2 to TRBJ1-1; D perhaps matches TRBD1 (6 bases). This sample comprised PBMCs, obtained from a glioma patient whose treatment included an IDH1 peptide vaccine. The sequence was collected from a man in his thirties or forties with glioma. The CDR3 region has the DNA TGTGCCAGGGGGGCGTCGGGAGGGAACACTGAAGCTTTCTTT. Translated, it gives CARGASGGNTEAFF.